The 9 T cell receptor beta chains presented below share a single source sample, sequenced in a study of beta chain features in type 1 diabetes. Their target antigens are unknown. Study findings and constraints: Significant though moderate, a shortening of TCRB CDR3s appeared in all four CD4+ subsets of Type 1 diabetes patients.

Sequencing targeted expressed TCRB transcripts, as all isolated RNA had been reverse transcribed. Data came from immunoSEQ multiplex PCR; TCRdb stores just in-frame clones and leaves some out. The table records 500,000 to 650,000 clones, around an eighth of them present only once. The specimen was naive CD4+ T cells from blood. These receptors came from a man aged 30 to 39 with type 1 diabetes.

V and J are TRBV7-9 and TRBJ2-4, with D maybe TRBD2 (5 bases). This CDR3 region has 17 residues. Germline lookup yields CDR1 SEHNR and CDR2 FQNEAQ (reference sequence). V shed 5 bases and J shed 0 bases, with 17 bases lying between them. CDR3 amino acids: CASSLRGNPSAKNIQYF. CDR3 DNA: TGTGCCAGCAGCCTAAGAGGGAACCCATCAGCCAAAAACATTCAGTACTTC.

The CDR3 region is CASSEPRTVTGYTF. DNA for the CDR3: TGTGCCAGCAGTGAACCGCGGACAGTCACTGGCTACACCTTC. The chain employs TRBV6-1 and TRBJ1-2; D might be TRBD1 (6 bases). In germline, CDR1 is MNHNS, CDR2 SASEGT. The V end lost 2 bases, the J end lost 7 bases, and 14 bases lay between the germline ends. The CDR3 consists of 14 residues.

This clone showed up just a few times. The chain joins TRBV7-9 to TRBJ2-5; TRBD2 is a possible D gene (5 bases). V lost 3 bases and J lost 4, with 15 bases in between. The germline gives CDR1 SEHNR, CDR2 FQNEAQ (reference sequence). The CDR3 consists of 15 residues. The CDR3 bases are TGTGCCAGCAGCTTGAGACCTGAGCGGTCAGAGACCCAGTACTTC. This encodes CASSLRPERSETQYF.

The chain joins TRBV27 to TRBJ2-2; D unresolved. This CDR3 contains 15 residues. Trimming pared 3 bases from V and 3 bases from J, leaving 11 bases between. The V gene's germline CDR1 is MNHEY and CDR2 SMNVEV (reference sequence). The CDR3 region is CASSFSLVDTGELFF. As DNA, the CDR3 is TGTGCCAGCAGTTTTTCCCTTGTCGACACCGGGGAGCTGTTTTTT.

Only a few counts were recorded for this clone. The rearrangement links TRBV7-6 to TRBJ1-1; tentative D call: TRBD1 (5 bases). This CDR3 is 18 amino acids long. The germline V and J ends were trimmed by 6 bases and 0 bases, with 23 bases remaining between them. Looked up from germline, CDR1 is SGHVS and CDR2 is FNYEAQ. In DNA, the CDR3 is TGTGCCAGCAGTTCACTCGGCGCGGGGAGGGACTTGAACACTGAAGCTTTCTTT. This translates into CASSSLGAGRDLNTEAFF.

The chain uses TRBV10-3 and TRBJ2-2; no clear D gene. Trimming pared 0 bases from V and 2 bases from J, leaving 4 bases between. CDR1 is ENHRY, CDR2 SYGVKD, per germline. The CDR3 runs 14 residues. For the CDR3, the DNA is TGTGCCATCAGTGAGTCCGGTAACACCGGGGAGCTGTTTTTT. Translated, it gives CAISESGNTGELFF.

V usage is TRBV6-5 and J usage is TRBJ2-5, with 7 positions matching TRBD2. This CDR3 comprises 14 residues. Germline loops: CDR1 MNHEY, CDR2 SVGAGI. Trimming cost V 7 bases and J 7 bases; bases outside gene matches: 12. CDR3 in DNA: TGTGCCAGCATCTCGGGAGGCTCCGGGGGGACCCAGTACTTC. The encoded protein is CASISGGSGGTQYF.

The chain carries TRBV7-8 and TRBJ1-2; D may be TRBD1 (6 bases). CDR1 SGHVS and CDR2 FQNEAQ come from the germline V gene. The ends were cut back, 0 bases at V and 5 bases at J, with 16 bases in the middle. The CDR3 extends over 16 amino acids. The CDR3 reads CASSLATLGQSYGYTF. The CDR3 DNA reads TGTGCCAGCAGCTTAGCGACTTTAGGACAGTCATATGGCTACACCTTC. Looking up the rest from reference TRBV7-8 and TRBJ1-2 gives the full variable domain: GAGVSQSPRYKVAKRGQDVALRCDPISGHVSLFWYQQALGQGPEFLTYFQNEAQLDKSGLPSDRFFAERPEGSVSTLKIQRTQQEDSAVYLCASSLATLGQSYGYTFGSGTRLTVV.

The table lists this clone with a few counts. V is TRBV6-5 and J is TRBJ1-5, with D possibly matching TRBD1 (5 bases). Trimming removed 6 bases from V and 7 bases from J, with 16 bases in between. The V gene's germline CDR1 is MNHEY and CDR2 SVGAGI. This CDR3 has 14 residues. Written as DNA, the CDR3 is TGTGCCAGCAGCCCCGGCTCGGGGCGACAGCCCCAGCATTTT. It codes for CASSPGSGRQPQHF.